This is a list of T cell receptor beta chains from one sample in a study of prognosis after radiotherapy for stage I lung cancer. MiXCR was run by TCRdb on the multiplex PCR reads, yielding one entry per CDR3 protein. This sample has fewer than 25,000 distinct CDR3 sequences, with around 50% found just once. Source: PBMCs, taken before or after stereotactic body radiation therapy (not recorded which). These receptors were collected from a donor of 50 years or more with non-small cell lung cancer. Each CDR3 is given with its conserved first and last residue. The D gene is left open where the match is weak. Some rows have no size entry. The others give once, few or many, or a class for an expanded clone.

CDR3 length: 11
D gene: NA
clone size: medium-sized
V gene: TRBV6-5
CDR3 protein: CASSYGYEQFF

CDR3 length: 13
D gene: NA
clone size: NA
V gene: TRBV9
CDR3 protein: CASSVGLAGEQFF

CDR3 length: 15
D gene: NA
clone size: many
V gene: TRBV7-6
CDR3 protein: CASSTLDTFSYEQYF

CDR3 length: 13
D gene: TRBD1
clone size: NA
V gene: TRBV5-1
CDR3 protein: CASGQGDNYGYTF

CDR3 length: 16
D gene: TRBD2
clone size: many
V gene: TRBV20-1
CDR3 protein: CSASMGLAGGAYEQYF

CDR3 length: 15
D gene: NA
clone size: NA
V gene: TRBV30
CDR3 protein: CAWSSPGRVRSPLHF

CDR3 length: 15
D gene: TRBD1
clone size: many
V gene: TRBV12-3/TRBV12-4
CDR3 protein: CASSREGQGLTEAFF

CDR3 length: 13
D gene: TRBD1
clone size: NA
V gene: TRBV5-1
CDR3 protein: CASSLSGGLEQYF

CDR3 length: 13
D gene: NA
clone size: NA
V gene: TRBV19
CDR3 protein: CASSRQIADTQYF

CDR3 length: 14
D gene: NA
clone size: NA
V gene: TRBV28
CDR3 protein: CASKRGGANEKLFF

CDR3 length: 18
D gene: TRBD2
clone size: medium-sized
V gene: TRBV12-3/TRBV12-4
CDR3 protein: CASKISGRVGGATDTQYF

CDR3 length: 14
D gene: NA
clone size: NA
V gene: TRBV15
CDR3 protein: CATSREVAQYEQYF

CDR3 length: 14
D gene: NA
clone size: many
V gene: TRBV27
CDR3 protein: CASSPSRADGTQYF

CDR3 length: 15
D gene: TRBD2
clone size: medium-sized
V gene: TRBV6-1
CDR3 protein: CASSGAGVRINEQFF

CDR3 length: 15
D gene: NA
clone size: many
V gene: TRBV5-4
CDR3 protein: CASSLEAAGPDTQYF

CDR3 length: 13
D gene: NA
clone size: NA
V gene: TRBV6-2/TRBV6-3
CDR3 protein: CASSYSGDYCYTF

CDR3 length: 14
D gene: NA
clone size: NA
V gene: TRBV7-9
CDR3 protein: CASRTTCANTEAFF

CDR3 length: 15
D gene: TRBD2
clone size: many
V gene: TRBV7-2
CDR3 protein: CASSLVSSGTYEQYF

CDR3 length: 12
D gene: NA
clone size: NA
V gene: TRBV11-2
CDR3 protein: CASSLVFETQYF

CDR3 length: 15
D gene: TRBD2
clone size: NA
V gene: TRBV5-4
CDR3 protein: CAIILVLAGRHEQFF

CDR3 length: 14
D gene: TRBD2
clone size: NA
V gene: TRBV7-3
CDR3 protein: CASRTSSGTDTQYF

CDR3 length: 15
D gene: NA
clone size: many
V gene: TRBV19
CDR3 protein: CASRAQGSGNTEAFF

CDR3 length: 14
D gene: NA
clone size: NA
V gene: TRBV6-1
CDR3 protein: CVSSESGGNHPQHF

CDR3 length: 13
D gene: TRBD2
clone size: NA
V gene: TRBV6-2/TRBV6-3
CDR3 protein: CASSGASGAGQFF

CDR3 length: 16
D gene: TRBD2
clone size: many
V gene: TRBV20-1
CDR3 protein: CSARSEAGGSYNEQFF

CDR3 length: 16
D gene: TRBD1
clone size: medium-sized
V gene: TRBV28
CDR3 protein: CASSSSGQGDNSPLHF

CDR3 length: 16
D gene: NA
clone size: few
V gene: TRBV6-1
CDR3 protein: CASSEKVHPISRGYTF

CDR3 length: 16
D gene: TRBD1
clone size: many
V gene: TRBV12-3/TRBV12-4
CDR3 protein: CASMDRGVSGANVLTF

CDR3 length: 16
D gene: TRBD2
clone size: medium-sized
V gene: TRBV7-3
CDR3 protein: CASSLTAGGPYNEQFF

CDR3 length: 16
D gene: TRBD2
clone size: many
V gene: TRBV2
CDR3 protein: CASNLRLTSGSYEQFF

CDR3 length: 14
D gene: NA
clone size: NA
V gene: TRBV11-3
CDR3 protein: CASSLGLQVYEHYF

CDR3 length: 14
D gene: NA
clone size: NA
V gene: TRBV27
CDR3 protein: CASRADSTTFEQYF

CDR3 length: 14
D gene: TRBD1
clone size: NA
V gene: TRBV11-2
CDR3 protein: CASSYGTAGYEQYF

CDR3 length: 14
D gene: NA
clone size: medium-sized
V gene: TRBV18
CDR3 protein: CASSPQPNTGELFF

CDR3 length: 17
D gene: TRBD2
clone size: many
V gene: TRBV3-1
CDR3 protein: CASSQDLPSGIPYEQFF

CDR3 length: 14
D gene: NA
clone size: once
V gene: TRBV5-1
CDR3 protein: CASILSPRAREAFF

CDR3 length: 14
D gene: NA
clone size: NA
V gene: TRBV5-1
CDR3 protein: CASSLGAENTEAFF

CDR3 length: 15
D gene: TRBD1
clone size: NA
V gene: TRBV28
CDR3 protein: CASSPGDRGTDTQYF

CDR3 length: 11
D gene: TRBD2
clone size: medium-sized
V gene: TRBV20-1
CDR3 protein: CSGEGGDTQYF

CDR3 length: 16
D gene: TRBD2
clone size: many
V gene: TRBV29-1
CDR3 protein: CSVGLAGSRSYNEQFF

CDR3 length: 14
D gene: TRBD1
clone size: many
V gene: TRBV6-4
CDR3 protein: CASRGTGVNSPLHF

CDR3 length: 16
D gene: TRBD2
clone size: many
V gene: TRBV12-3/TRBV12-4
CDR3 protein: CASSLGPSGRSYEQYF

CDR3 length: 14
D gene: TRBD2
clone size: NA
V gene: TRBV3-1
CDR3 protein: CASSRSAREEEQYF

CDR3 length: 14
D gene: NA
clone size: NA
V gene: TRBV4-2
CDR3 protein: CASSPDTSTDTQYF

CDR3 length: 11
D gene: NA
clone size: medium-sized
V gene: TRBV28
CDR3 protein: CASSRSSGQYF

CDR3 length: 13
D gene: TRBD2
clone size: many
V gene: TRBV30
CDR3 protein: CAFSGTSTDTQYF

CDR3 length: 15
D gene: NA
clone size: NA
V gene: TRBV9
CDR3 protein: CASSVGRDLSYEQYF

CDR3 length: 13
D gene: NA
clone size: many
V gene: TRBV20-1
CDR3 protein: CSARSDGYTEAFF

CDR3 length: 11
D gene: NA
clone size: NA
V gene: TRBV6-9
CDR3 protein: CASSYYTEAFF

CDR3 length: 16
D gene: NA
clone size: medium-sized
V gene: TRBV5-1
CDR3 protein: CASSLGGSGPGYGYTF

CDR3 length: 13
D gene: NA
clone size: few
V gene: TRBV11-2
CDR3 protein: CASSYAWDSPLHF

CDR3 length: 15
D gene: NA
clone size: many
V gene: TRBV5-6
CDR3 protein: CASSSGGSPGKTQYF

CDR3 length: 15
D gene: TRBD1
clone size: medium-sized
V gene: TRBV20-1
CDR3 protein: CSARGSRGLNTEAFF

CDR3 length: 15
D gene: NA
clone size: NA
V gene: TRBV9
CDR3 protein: CASSTPDRYPGELFF

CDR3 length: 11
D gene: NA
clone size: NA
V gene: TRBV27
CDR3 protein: CASSTYYEQYF

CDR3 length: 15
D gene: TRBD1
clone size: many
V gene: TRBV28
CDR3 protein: CASRIVGTENEKLFF

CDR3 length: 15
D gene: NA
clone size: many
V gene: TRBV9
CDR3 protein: CASSVDPTGIYGYTF

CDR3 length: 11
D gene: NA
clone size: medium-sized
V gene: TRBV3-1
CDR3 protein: CASSQDTGAFF

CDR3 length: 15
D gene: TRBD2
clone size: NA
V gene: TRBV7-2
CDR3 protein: CASSSLAGDFVEQFF

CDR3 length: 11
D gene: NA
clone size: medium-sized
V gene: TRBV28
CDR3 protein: CASFTSGEQYF